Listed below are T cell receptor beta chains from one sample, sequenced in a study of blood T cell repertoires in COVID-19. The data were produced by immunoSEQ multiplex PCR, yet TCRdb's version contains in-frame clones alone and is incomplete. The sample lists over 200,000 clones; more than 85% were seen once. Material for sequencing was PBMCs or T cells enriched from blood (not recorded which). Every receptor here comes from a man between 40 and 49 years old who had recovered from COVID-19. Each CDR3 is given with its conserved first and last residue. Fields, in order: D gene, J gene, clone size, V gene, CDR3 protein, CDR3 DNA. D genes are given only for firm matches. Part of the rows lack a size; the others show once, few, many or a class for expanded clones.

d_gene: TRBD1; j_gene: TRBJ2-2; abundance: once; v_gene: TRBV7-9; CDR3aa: CASSSQTGGGTGELFF; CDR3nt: TGTGCCAGCAGCTCCCAGACAGGGGGAGGCACCGGGGAGCTGTTTTTT
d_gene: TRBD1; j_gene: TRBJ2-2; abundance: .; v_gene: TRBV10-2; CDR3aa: CASSRTGLTGELFF; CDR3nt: TGCGCCAGCAGCCGGACAGGGCTCACCGGGGAGCTGTTTTTT
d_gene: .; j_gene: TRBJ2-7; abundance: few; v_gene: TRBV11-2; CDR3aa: CASSLERGSEQYF; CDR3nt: TGTGCCAGCAGCTTAGAGCGGGGATCCGAGCAGTACTTC
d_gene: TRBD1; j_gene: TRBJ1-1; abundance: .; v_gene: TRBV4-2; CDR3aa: CASSQDMGVGGRTEAFF; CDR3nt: TGTGCCAGCAGCCAAGATATGGGGGTAGGGGGCCGCACTGAAGCTTTCTTT
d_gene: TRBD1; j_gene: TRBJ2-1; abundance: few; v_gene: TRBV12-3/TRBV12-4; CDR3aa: CASSLVTGGGQFF; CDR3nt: TGTGCCAGCAGCCTAGTGACAGGGGGTGGTCAGTTCTTC
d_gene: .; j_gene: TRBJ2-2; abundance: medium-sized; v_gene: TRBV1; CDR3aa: CTSSQEVAKTGELFF; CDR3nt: TGCACCAGCAGCCAAGAAGTTGCGAAGACCGGGGAGCTGTTTTTT
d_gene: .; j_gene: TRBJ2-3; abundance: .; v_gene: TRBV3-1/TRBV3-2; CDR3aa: CASSPLGATPGDTQYF; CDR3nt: TGTGCCAGCAGCCCCCTAGGGGCTACCCCTGGGGATACGCAGTATTTT
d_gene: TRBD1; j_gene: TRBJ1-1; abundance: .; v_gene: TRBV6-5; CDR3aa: CASSPRTGANTEAFF; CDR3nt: TGTGCCAGCAGTCCACGGACAGGCGCGAACACTGAAGCTTTCTTT
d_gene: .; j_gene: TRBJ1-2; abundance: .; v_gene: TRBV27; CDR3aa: CASSLSPLAYGYTF; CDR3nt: TGTGCCAGCAGTTTATCCCCGCTTGCGTATGGCTACACCTTC
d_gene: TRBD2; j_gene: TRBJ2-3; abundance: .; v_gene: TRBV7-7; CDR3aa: CASSLGLAPDTQYF; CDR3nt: TGTGCTAGCAGCTTGGGACTAGCGCCAGATACGCAGTATTTT
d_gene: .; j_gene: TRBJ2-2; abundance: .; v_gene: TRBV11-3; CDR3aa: CASSPYSGELFF; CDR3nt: TGTGCCAGCAGCCCCTATTCCGGGGAGCTGTTTTTT
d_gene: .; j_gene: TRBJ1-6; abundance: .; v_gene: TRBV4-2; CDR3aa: CASSQASGDNSPLHF; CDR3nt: TGTGCCAGCAGCCAAGCTTCAGGGGATAATTCACCCCTCCACTTT
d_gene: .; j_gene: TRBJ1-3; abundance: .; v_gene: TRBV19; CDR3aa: CASSATGSGNTIYF; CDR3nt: TGTGCCAGTAGTGCAACAGGGAGTGGAAACACCATATATTTT
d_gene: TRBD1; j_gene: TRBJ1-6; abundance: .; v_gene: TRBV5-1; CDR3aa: CASSLVPIRQGWDSPLHF; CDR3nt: TGCGCCAGCAGCTTGGTCCCGATTAGACAGGGGTGGGATTCACCCCTCCACTTT
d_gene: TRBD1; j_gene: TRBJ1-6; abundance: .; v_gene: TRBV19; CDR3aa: CASSSNQDRVSPLHF; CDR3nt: TGTGCCAGTAGTTCAAACCAGGACAGGGTCTCACCCCTCCACTTT
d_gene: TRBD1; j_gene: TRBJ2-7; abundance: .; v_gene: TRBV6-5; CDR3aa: CASSYRGQGLYEQYF; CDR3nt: TGTGCCAGCAGTTACCGCGGACAGGGTTTGTACGAGCAGTACTTC
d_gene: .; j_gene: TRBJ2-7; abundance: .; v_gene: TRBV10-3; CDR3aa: CAISESPDRLEVRVQYF; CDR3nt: TGTGCCATCAGTGAGTCCCCCGACAGACTAGAAGTTAGGGTGCAGTACTTC
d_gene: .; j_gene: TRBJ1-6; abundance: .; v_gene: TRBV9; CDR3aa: CASNDRAGSYNSPLHF; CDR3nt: TGTGCCAGCAACGACCGAGCGGGCTCCTATAATTCACCCCTCCACTTT
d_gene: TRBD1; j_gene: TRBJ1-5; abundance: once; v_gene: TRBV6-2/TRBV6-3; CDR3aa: CASRPSDRGRDQPQHF; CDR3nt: TGTGCCAGCAGACCTTCCGACAGGGGGCGCGACCAGCCCCAGCATTTT